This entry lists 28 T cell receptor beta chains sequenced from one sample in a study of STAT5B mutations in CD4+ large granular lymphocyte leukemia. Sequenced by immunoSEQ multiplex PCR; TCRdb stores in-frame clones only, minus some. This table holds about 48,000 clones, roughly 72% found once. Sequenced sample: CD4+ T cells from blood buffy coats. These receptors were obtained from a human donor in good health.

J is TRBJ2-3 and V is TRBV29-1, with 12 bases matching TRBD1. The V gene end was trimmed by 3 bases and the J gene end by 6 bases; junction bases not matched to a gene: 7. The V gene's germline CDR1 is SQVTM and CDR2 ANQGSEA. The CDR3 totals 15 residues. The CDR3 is CSVDGTGGSSDTQYF. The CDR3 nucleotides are TGCAGCGTTGACGGGACAGGGGGCTCATCCGATACGCAGTATTTT.

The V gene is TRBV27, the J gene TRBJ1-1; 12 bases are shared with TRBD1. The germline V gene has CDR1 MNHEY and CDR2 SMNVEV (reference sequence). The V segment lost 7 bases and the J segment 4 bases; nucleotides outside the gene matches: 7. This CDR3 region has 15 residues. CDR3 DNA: TGTGCCAGCACTCCATGGGGACAGGGGGCCACTGAAGCTTTCTTT. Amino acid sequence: CASTPWGQGATEAFF.

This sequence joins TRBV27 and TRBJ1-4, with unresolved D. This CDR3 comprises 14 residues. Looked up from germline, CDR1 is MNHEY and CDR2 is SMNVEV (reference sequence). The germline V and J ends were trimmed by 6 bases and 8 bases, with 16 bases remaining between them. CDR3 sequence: CASSPTSGREKLFF. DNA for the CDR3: TGTGCCAGCAGCCCGACCTCCGGTCGGGAAAAACTGTTTTTT.

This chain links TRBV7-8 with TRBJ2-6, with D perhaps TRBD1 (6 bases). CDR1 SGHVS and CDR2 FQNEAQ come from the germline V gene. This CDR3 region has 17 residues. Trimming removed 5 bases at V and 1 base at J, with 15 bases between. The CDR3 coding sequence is TGTGCCAGCAGCAAGGACAGACAACCTTCTGGGGCCAACGTCCTGACTTTC. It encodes CASSKDRQPSGANVLTF.

The CDR3 protein is CASSPQGLGEKLFF. In nucleotides, the CDR3 is TGTGCCAGCAGTCCACAGGGTCTGGGTGAAAAACTGTTTTTT. The rearrangement joins TRBV6-6 to TRBJ1-4; TRBD1 is a possible D gene (6 bases). The germline V gene has CDR1 MNHNY and CDR2 SVGAGI (reference sequence). CDR3 length: 14 residues. V was clipped by 5 bases and J by 7 bases, with 14 bases between them.

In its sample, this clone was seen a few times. The CDR3 reads CASSERMGSNQPQHF. As DNA, the CDR3 is TGTGCCAGCAGTGAAAGAATGGGAAGCAATCAGCCCCAGCATTTT. This rearrangement joins TRBV2 to TRBJ1-5, with D hard to call. The CDR3 is 15 residues long. V gave up 2 bases and J gave up 1 base, with 9 bases separating them. Germline CDR1 reads SNHLY; CDR2 reads FYNNEI.

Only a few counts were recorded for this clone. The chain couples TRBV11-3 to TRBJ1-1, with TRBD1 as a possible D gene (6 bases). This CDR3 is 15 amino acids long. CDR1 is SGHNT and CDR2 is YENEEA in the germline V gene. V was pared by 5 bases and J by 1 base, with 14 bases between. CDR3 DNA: TGTGCCAGCAGCCCGAACAGGGTGCGGAACACTGAAGCTTTCTTT. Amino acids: CASSPNRVRNTEAFF.

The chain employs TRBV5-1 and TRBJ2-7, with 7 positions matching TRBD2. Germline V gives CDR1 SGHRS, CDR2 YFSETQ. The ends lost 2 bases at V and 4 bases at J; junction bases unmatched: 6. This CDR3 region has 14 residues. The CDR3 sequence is CASSFGGRVYEQYF. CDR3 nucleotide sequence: TGCGCCAGCAGCTTCGGGGGGAGGGTATACGAGCAGTACTTC.

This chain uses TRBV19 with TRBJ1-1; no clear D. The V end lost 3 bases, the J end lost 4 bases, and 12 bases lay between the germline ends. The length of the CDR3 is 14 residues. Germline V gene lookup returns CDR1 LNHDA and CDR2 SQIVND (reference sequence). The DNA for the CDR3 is TGTGCCAGTAGTATTAATTTTGTTGTCACTGAAGCTTTCTTT. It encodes CASSINFVVTEAFF.

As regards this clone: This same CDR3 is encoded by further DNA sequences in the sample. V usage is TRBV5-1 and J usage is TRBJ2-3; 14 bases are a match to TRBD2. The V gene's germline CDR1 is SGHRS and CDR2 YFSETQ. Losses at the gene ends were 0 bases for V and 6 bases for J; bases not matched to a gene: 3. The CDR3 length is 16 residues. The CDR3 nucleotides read TGCGCCAGCAGCTTGGGACTAGCGGGGGGGCCCGATACGCAGTATTTT. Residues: CASSLGLAGGPDTQYF.

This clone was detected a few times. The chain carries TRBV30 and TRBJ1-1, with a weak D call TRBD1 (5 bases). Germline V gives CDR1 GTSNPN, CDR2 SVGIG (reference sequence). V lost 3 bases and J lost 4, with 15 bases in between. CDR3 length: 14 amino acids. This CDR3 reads CAWRGLGTGTEAFF. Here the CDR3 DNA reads TGTGCCTGGAGGGGATTAGGGACCGGCACTGAAGCTTTCTTT.

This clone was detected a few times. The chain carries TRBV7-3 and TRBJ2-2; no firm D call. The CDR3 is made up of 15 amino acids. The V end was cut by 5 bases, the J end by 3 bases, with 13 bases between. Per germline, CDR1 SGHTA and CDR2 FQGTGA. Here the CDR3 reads CASSLGSVDTGELFF. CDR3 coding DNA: TGTGCCAGCAGCCTTGGGTCGGTCGACACCGGGGAGCTGTTTTTT.

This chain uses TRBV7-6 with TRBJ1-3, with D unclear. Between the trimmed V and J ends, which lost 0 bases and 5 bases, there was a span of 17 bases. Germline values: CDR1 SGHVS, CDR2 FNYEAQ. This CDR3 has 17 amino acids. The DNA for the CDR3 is TGTGCCAGCAGCTTAGCGAGCCCCTCCAGCGACAGAAACACCATATATTTT. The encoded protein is CASSLASPSSDRNTIYF.

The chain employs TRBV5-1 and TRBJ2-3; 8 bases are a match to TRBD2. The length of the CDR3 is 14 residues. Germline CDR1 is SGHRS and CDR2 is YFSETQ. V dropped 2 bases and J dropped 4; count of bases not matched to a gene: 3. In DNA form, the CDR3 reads TGCGCCAGCAGCTTCGGGACTAGTGCAGATACGCAGTATTTT. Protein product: CASSFGTSADTQYF.

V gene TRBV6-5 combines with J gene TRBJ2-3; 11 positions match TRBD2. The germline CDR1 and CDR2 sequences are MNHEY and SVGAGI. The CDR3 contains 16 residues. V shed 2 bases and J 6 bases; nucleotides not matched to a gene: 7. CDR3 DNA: TGTGCCAGCAGTTACGGGTCTAGCGGGGGGTCGGATACGCAGTATTTT. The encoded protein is CASSYGSSGGSDTQYF.

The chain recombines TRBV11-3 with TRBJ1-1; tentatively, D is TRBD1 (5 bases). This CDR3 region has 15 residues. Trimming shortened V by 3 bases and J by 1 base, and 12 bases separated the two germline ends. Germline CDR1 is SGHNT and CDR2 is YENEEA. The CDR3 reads CASSLGQGKNTEAFF. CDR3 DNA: TGTGCCAGCAGCTTGGGGCAGGGTAAGAACACTGAAGCTTTCTTT.

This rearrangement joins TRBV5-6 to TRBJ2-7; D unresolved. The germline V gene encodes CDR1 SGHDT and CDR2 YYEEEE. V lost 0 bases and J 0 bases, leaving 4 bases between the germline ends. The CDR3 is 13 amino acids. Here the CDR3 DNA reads TGTGCCAGCAGCTTGGTGAGCTCCTACGAGCAGTACGTC. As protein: CASSLVSSYEQYV.

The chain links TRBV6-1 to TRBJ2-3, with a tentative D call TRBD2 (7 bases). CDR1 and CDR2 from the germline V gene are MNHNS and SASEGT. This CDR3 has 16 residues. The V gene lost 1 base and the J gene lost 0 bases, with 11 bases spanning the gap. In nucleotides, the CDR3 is TGTGCCAGCAGTGAAGTGAGGGGGGGAAGCACAGATACGCAGTATTTT. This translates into CASSEVRGGSTDTQYF.

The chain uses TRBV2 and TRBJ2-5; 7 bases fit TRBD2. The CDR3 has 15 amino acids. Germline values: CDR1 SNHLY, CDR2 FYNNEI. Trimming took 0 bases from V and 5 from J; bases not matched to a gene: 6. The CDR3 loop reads CASSEARMGGETQYF. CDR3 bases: TGTGCCAGCAGTGAAGCTAGGATGGGGGGGGAGACCCAGTACTTC.

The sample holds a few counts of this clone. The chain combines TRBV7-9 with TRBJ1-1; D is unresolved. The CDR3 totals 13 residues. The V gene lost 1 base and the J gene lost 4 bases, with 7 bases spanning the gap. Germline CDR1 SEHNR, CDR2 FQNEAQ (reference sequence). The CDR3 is CASSLVYGTEAFF. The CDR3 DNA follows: TGTGCCAGCAGCTTAGTGTACGGCACTGAAGCTTTCTTT.

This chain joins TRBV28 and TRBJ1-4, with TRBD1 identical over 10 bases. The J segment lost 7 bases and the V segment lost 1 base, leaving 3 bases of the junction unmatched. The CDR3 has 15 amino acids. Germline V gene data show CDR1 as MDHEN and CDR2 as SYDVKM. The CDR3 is CASSLFGTGVEKLFF. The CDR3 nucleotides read TGTGCCAGCAGTTTATTTGGGACAGGGGTTGAAAAACTGTTTTTT.

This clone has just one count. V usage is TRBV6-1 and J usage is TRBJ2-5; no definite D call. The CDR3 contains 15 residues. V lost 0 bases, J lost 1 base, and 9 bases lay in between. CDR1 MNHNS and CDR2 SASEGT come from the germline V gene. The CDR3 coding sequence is TGTGCCAGCAGTGAAGCGCGAAGTACCCAAGAGACCCAGTACTTC. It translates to CASSEARSTQETQYF.

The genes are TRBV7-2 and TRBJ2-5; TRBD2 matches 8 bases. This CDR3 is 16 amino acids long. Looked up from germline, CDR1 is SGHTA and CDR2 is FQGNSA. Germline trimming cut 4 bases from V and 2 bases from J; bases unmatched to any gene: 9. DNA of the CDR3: TGTGCCAGCAGCTCTGTAGCGGGGCTTCCACAAGAGACCCAGTACTTC. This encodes CASSSVAGLPQETQYF.

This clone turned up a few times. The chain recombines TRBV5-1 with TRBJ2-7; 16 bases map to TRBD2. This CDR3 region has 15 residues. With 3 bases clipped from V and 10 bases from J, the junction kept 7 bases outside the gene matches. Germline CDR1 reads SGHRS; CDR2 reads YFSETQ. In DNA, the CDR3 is TGCGCCAGCAGCTCATCGGGACTAGCGGGGGGGGACCAGTACTTC. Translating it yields CASSSSGLAGGDQYF.

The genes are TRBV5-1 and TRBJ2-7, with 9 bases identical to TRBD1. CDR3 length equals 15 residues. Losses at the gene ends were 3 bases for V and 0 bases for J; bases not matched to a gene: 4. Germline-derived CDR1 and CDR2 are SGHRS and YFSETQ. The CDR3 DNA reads TGCGCCAGCAGCTCGGGACAGGGAAGCTCCTACGAGCAGTACTTC. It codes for CASSSGQGSSYEQYF. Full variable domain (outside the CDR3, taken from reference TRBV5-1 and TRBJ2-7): KAGVTQTPRYLIKTRGQQVTLSCSPISGHRSVSWYQQTPGQGLQFLFEYFSETQRNKGNFPGRFSGRQFSNSRSEMNVSTLELGDSALYLCASSSGQGSSYEQYFGPGTRLTVT.

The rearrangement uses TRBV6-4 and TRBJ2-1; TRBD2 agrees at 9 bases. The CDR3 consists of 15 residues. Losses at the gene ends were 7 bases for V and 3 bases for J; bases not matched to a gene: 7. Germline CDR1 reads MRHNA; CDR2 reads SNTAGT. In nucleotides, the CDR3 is TGTGCCAGCATGGCTAGCGGGGAGGGCTACAATGAGCAGTTCTTC. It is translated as CASMASGEGYNEQFF.

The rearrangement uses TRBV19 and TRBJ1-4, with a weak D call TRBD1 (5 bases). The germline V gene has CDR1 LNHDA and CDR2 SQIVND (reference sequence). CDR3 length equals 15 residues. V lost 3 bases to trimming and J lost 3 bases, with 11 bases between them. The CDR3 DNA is TGTGCCAGTAGTATTTCGGCGACAGCTAATGAAAAACTGTTTTTT. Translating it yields CASSISATANEKLFF.

For the CDR3, the DNA is TGCGCCAGCAGCTTGGTGTTTCTTTCGGGGACCCAGTACTTC. It codes for CASSLVFLSGTQYF. The V gene is TRBV5-1, the J gene TRBJ2-5; D remains ambiguous. The V end was cut by 0 bases, the J end by 7 bases, with 13 bases between. Germline V gene lookup returns CDR1 SGHRS and CDR2 YFSETQ. The CDR3 contains 14 residues.